A single sample is the source of the 24 T cell receptor beta chains below, sequenced in a study of metastatic and nonmetastatic thyroid tumors. Thyroid surgery was preceded by no treatment in any patient. With MiXCR, TCRdb reprocessed the PCR reads. The repertoire holds 84,000 or so clones, 8.6% seen once, with 8.8% in the top ten. The sample comprised blood. The receptors were gathered from a female donor with papillary thyroid cancer or a benign thyroid nodule (not recorded which). Some clones in this sample may be carry-over from other donors' samples.

This clone was detected ten times or more. Here the CDR3 reads CASSQGAISYEQYF. The CDR3 DNA follows: TGTGCCAGCAGCCAGGGGGCAATCTCCTACGAGCAGTACTTC. The chain couples TRBV14 to TRBJ2-7; D perhaps matches TRBD1 (6 bases). The ends were cut back, 3 bases at V and 0 bases at J, with 9 bases in the middle. The CDR3 totals 14 residues. From germline, CDR1 is SGHDN and CDR2 FVKESK.

There are a few counts of this clone. The chain has TRBV30 and TRBJ1-1, with unresolved D. The CDR3 sequence is 14 residues long. CDR1 is GTSNPN, CDR2 SVGIG, per germline (reference sequence). Deletions cut 0 bases from V and 1 base from J, with 9 bases between. The CDR3 DNA reads as TGTGCCTGGAGTGTACCCGGATGGAACACTGAAGCTTTCTTT. It yields the protein CAWSVPGWNTEAFF.

This clone has a count of ten or more. V and J are TRBV5-5 and TRBJ1-1; D gene ambiguous. Trimming took 0 bases from V and 5 from J, leaving 17 bases between them. CDR3 length: 16 residues. Germline V lookup: CDR1 SGHKS, CDR2 YYEKEE (reference sequence). The CDR3 DNA reads as TGTGCCAGCAGCTTGGGACCCGAGAGGTCGGGGACTGAAGCTTTCTTT. Encoded protein: CASSLGPERSGTEAFF. The whole variable domain, remainder taken from reference TRBV5-5 and TRBJ1-1, is DAGVTQSPTHLIKTRGQQVTLRCSPISGHKSVSWYQQVLGQGPQFIFQYYEKEERGRGNFPDRFSARQFPNYSSELNVNALLLGDSALYLCASSLGPERSGTEAFFGQGTRLTVV.

This clone has more than one count but fewer than ten. This chain links TRBV24-1 with TRBJ2-7; D ambiguous. Germline V gene lookup returns CDR1 KGHDR and CDR2 SFDVKD. The CDR3 extends over 12 amino acids. The germline V and J ends were trimmed by 3 bases and 7 bases, with 9 bases remaining between them. The CDR3 reads CATSDPPQEQYF. DNA of the CDR3: TGTGCCACCAGTGATCCCCCCCAGGAGCAGTACTTC.

There are many counts of this clone. The chain uses TRBV12-3 or TRBV12-4 and TRBJ2-1, with D perhaps TRBD1 (6 bases). Trimming left V 6 bases short and J 5 bases short, with 20 bases between. The CDR3 extends over 16 amino acids. CDR3 region: CASSPTHHRADNEQFF. DNA for the CDR3: TGTGCCAGCAGCCCCACCCACCACAGGGCCGACAATGAGCAGTTCTTC.

This clone was recorded a few times. One base away lies a much larger clone, so this may be a sequencing read error. J is TRBJ2-7 and V is TRBV6-2 or TRBV6-3; a weak D match, TRBD1 (6 bases). Germline V lookup: CDR1 MNHEY, CDR2 SVGEGT. The CDR3 has 14 residues. The CDR3 region has the DNA TGTGCCAGCAACTCACCGGGACACGGCTACGGGCAGTACTTC. It codes for CASNSPGHGYGQYF.

This clone was detected a few times. Just one base apart from a much larger clone, this may be a read error. J is TRBJ2-3 and V is TRBV4-1, with unresolved D. Germline CDR1 MGHRA, CDR2 YSYEKL. The CDR3 extends over 12 amino acids. CDR3 sequence (DNA): TGCGCCAGCAGCCACGGCACAGATACGCGGTATTTT. Its protein product is CASSHGTDTRYF.

In its sample, this clone was seen many times. The rearrangement joins TRBV10-3 to TRBJ1-5, with 7 bases identical to TRBD1. V dropped 0 bases and J dropped 7; count of bases not matched to a gene: 3. Germline V CDR1 and CDR2: ENHRY, SYGVKD. The CDR3 has 14 residues. DNA for the CDR3: TGTGCCATCAGTGAGTCGACAGGGTTGCAGCCCCAGCATTTT. Residues: CAISESTGLQPQHF.

This clone was counted ten times or more. This chain joins TRBV6-1 and TRBJ2-2, with TRBD1 as a possible D gene (5 bases). Looked up from germline, CDR1 is MNHNS and CDR2 is SASEGT. V dropped 6 bases and J dropped 0 bases, with 11 bases sitting between them. This CDR3 is built from 15 residues. Here the CDR3 reads CASRTDSANTGELFF. Here the CDR3 DNA reads TGTGCCAGCAGGACAGACAGCGCGAACACCGGGGAGCTGTTTTTT.

This clone was recorded many times. The rearrangement uses TRBV12-3 or TRBV12-4 and TRBJ2-1; 9 nucleotides line up with TRBD1. V shed 4 bases and J 3 bases; nucleotides not matched to a gene: 4. CDR3 length equals 15 residues. The chain's CDR3 is CASSSNRGLYNEQFF. CDR3 bases: TGTGCCAGCAGTTCCAACAGGGGGCTCTACAATGAGCAGTTCTTC.

This clone has ten or more counts. This chain connects TRBV5-1 to TRBJ2-1; D possibly uses TRBD1 or TRBD2 (5 bases each). CDR1 and CDR2 (germline): SGHRS, YFSETQ. Deletions cut 0 bases from V and 2 bases from J, with 9 bases between. The CDR3 is made up of 15 amino acids. This CDR3 is CASSLAGAPYNEQFF. Here the CDR3 DNA reads TGCGCCAGCAGCTTGGCCGGGGCGCCCTACAATGAGCAGTTCTTC.

This clone showed up many times. The J gene is TRBJ1-4, the V gene TRBV2; 9 bases fit TRBD1. CDR1 and CDR2 from the germline V gene are SNHLY and FYNNEI. This CDR3 is built from 17 residues. The V gene end was trimmed by 0 bases and the J gene end by 5 bases; junction bases not matched to a gene: 7. The chain's CDR3 is CASSEAPPGQGNEKLFF. In DNA form, the CDR3 reads TGTGCCAGCAGTGAAGCGCCTCCGGGACAGGGAAATGAAAAACTGTTTTTT.

This clone was recorded at least ten times. V and J are TRBV29-1 and TRBJ1-1; tentative D call: TRBD1 (5 bases). The germline V and J ends were trimmed by 4 bases and 0 bases, with 15 bases remaining between them. Germline CDR1 reads SQVTM; CDR2 reads ANQGSEA. The CDR3 runs 15 residues. This CDR3 is CSVGGPGAVNTEAFF. For the CDR3, the DNA is TGCAGCGTTGGGGGCCCGGGCGCAGTGAACACTGAAGCTTTCTTT. The whole variable domain, remainder taken from reference TRBV29-1 and TRBJ1-1, is SAVISQKPSRDICQRGTSLTIQCQVDSQVTMMFWYRQQPGQSLTLIATANQGSEATYESGFVIDKFPISRPNLTFSTLTVSNMSPEDSSIYLCSVGGPGAVNTEAFFGQGTRLTVV.

This clone occurred many times. V is TRBV2 and J is TRBJ2-1; 7 bases line up with TRBD1. Germline V gene sequence: CDR1 SNHLY, CDR2 FYNNEI. Germline trimming cut 6 bases from V and 3 bases from J; bases unmatched to any gene: 5. The CDR3 runs to 14 residues. CDR3 amino acids: CASRPGGFYNEQFF. As DNA, the CDR3 is TGTGCCAGCAGGCCAGGGGGATTCTACAATGAGCAGTTCTTC.

This clone was recorded once. This may be a read error: a much more frequent sequence differs by one nucleotide. The CDR3 protein is CASTMSQNTEAFF. The CDR3 DNA is TGTGCCAGCACCATGAGTCAGAACACTGAAGCTTTCTTT. The chain links TRBV7-2 to TRBJ1-1; D gene unclear. Germline assignment: CDR1 SGHTA and CDR2 FQGNSA. This CDR3 has 13 amino acids. The V gene lost 7 bases and the J gene lost 1 base, with 10 bases spanning the gap.

This clone was observed many times. The chain is built from TRBV11-2 and TRBJ2-5, with D perhaps TRBD1 (6 bases). The CDR3 loop spans 12 amino acids. CDR1 and CDR2 (germline): SGHAT, FQNNGV. V lost 4 bases to trimming and J lost 10 bases, with 13 bases between them. The CDR3 reads CASSSSPDSQYF. DNA of the CDR3: TGTGCCAGCAGCTCCAGTCCGGACAGCCAGTACTTC. The variable domain in full, completed from reference TRBV11-2 and TRBJ2-5, reads EAGVAQSPRYKIIEKRQSVAFWCNPISGHATLYWYQQILGQGPKLLIQFQNNGVVDDSQLPKDRFSAERLKGVDSTLKIQPAKLEDSAVYLCASSSSPDSQYFGPGTRLLVL.

This clone turned up a few times. A much larger clone differs from this one at a single base, so this may be a read error. The rearrangement joins TRBV12-3 or TRBV12-4 to TRBJ2-5; 10 bases align to TRBD1. The CDR3 runs 17 residues. V gave up 7 bases and J gave up 2 bases; unmatched junction bases: 13. Here the CDR3 DNA reads TGTGCCAGCATTTTCGATCTCGGGACAGGGGTTCAAGAGACCCAGTACTTC. It codes for CASIFDLGTGVQETQYF.

In the case of this clone: One base away lies a much larger clone, so this may be a sequencing read error. The chain recombines TRBV15 with TRBJ2-5, with TRBD1 identical over 7 bases. This CDR3 spans 15 amino acids. Germline V CDR1 and CDR2: LNHNV, YYDKDF (reference sequence). For the CDR3, the DNA is TGTGTCACCAGCAGAGATCTTGGCAGGGGGGAGACCCAGTACTTC. Amino acid sequence: CVTSRDLGRGETQYF.

Many counts were recorded for this clone. CDR3 bases: TGTGCCAGCAGCTTAACCACAGGGCAGAATTCACCCCTCCACTTT. It is translated as CASSLTTGQNSPLHF. The chain has TRBV11-2 and TRBJ1-6; D might be TRBD1 (6 bases). The V end was cut by 2 bases, the J end by 7 bases, with 12 bases between. The germline CDR1 and CDR2 sequences are SGHAT and FQNNGV. The CDR3 runs 15 residues.

V usage is TRBV18 and J usage is TRBJ2-7; D might be TRBD2 (6 bases). From germline, CDR1 is KGHSH and CDR2 LQKENI. The CDR3 has 15 amino acids. V was cut by 4 bases and J by 0 bases, with 13 bases left in between. CDR3 DNA sequence: TGTGCCAGCTCACTCTTAGGAGGGAACTCCTACGAGCAGTACTTC. This sequence encodes CASSLLGGNSYEQYF.

This clone was recorded at least ten times. The V call is TRBV6-1, the J call TRBJ1-5; D is possibly TRBD1 (6 bases). The V gene's germline CDR1 is MNHNS and CDR2 SASEGT. The CDR3 has 16 amino acids. V was trimmed by 2 bases and J by 4 bases, leaving 15 bases between them. The CDR3 region has the DNA TGTGCCAGCAGTGAATATGTAGGCCAGGGGAATCAGCCCCAGCATTTT. This sequence encodes CASSEYVGQGNQPQHF.

This clone was found many times. V gene TRBV20-1 combines with J gene TRBJ2-7; TRBD1 aligns across 8 bases. J gave up 2 bases and V 4 bases, and 4 bases lay outside the gene matches. Germline V CDR1 and CDR2: DFQATT, SNEGSKA (reference sequence). The CDR3 extends over 13 amino acids. The CDR3 protein is CSANRQGTYEQYF. CDR3 bases: TGCAGTGCTAACAGACAGGGGACCTACGAGCAGTACTTC.

The sample holds many counts of this clone. This sequence joins TRBV12-3 or TRBV12-4 and TRBJ2-7, with a possible D match to TRBD2 (7 bases). This CDR3 is built from 14 residues. V was clipped by 7 bases and J by 2 bases, with 15 bases between them. CDR3 DNA: TGTGCCAGCACCAGCGGGACATCCACCTACGAGCAGTACTTC. It codes for CASTSGTSTYEQYF.

Ten or more counts support this clone. The chain links TRBV2 to TRBJ2-7; 11 nucleotides line up with TRBD1. There are 14 residues in the CDR3. V lost 7 bases to trimming and J lost 4 bases; unmatched junction nucleotides: 6. Germline loops: CDR1 SNHLY, CDR2 FYNNEI. CDR3 amino acids: CASIRTGGAYEQYF. For the CDR3, the DNA is TGTGCCAGCATTCGGACAGGGGGCGCTTACGAGCAGTACTTC.